This entry concerns a single T cell receptor (beta chain). Its antigen is not identified. These data originate in a study of T cell responses to AZD1222 COVID-19 vaccine. The CDR3 sequence is 13 residues long. In germline, CDR1 is MNHEY, CDR2 SMNVEV (reference sequence). V lost 3 bases and J lost 7, with 11 bases in between. Sequencing was performed with immunoSEQ multiplex PCR; in TCRdb, only in-frame clones are kept and a portion is missing. The sample shows fewer than 120,000 clones, 70% to 90% of them seen only once. Notes on the study in general: Most donors were white British, females outnumbered males, and clonal diversity was possibly underestimated. Only a handful of AZD1222 recipients were seropositive at baseline.

The receptor's source is an adult in good health. The chain uses TRBV27 and TRBJ2-3, with D possibly called TRBD1 or TRBD2 (5 bases each). The sequencing used peripheral blood, collected on day 0 of AZD1222 vaccination. In nucleotides, the CDR3 is TGTGCCAGCAGTTTCCAGGGAGAACATACGCAGTATTTT. Protein product: CASSFQGEHTQYF.